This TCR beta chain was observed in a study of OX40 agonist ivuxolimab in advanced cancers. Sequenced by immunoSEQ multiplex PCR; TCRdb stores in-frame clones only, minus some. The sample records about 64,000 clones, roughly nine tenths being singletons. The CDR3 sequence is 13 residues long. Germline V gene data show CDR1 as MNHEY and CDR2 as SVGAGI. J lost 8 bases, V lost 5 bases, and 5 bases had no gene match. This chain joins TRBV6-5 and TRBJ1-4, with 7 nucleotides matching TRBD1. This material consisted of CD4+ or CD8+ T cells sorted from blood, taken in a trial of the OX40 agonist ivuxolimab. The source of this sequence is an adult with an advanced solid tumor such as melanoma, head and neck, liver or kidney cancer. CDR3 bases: TGTGCCAGCAGTGAACAGGGGAGAGAAAAACTGTTTTTT. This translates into CASSEQGREKLFF.